The rows below give T cell receptor beta chains drawn from one sample of a study of metastatic and nonmetastatic thyroid tumors. MiXCR reprocessed the PCR reads for TCRdb. This sample carries approximately 17,000 clones, approximately 28% of them seen once, and the ten largest clones take 15% to 17%. The sequenced sample was tumor tissue. The source is a female donor with papillary thyroid cancer or a benign thyroid nodule (not recorded which). Some clones in this sample may be carry-over from other donors' samples. CDR3s include the opening cysteine and the closing phenylalanine or tryptophan. The D gene is left open where the match is weak. Size values are once, few and many counts, or a class for expanded clones, and some rows have none.

medium-sized,TRBJ2-7,TRBV5-1,NA,CASSLEQAAYEQYF,TGCGCCAGCAGCTTGGAACAGGCAGCCTACGAGCAGTACTTC
few,TRBJ1-6,TRBV3-1,NA,CASSQDAKGYSPLHF,TGTGCCAGCAGCCAAGATGCGAAGGGATATTCACCCCTCCACTTT
many,TRBJ1-1,TRBV2,NA,CASSEQGAEAFF,TGTGCCAGCAGTGAACAGGGCGCTGAAGCTTTCTTT
NA,TRBJ1-2,TRBV5-1,NA,CASSLGRVNYGYTF,TGCGCCAGCAGCTTAGGACGGGTGAACTATGGCTACACCTTC
NA,TRBJ2-5,TRBV2,NA,CASSGRSGQTQYF,TGTGCCAGCAGTGGCCGGTCCGGTCAGACCCAGTACTTC
large,TRBJ1-2,TRBV11-2,NA,CASSPGTANYGYTF,TGTGCCAGCAGCCCAGGGACGGCGAACTATGGCTACACCTTC
many,TRBJ1-1,TRBV5-8,NA,CASSFGGVKF,TGTGCCAGCAGCTTTGGGGGGGTTAAGTTT
NA,TRBJ2-3,TRBV9,NA,CASAGNRAGTAAYTQYF,TGTGCCAGCGCCGGTAATAGGGCGGGCACTGCTGCATATACGCAGTATTTT
many,TRBJ2-6,TRBV10-3,TRBD2,CAISGLAGNSGANVLTF,TGTGCCATCAGCGGACTAGCGGGGAACTCTGGGGCCAACGTCCTGACTTTC
large,TRBJ1-1,TRBV28,NA,CASSPRGQIEAFF,TGTGCCAGCAGTCCCCGGGGGCAGATAGAAGCTTTCTTT
NA,TRBJ1-1,TRBV19,NA,CASSINANTEAFF,TGTGCCAGTAGTATCAACGCGAACACTGAAGCTTTCTTT
many,TRBJ2-2,TRBV19,NA,CASSFEAVWGGELFF,TGTGCCAGTAGTTTTGAGGCGGTATGGGGCGGGGAGCTGTTTTTT
many,TRBJ2-7,TRBV5-1,NA,CASSFSYSYEQYF,TGCGCCAGCAGCTTCTCCTACAGCTACGAGCAGTACTTC
NA,TRBJ1-5,TRBV14,NA,CASSLITGREPQHF,TGTGCCAGCAGCCTAATAACAGGGCGGGAGCCCCAGCATTTT
NA,TRBJ2-5,TRBV7-8,TRBD2,CASSLRLAGVQTQYF,TGTGCCAGCAGCTTACGACTAGCGGGAGTTCAGACCCAGTACTTC
many,TRBJ2-7,TRBV4-1,NA,CASSQDRRYEQYF,TGCGCCAGCAGCCAAGATCGGCGGTACGAGCAGTACTTC
NA,TRBJ2-7,TRBV18,NA,CASSPTADHEQYF,TGTGCCAGCTCACCAACGGCAGACCACGAGCAGTACTTC
few,TRBJ2-7,TRBV28,NA,CASSGGRSSYEQYF,TGTGCCAGCAGCGGGGGACGCAGCTCCTACGAGCAGTACTTC
few,TRBJ1-3,TRBV18,NA,CASSPFRQDIGNTIYF,TGTGCCAGCTCACCGTTCCGACAGGATATTGGAAACACCATATATTTT
many,TRBJ2-7,TRBV9,NA,CASSVSGVWHEQYF,TGTGCCAGCAGCGTAAGTGGGGTTTGGCACGAGCAGTACTTC
NA,TRBJ2-1,TRBV19,TRBD2,CASSTPWTGGPKTYNEQFF,TGTGCCAGTAGTACCCCCTGGACGGGAGGGCCCAAAACCTACAATGAGCAGTTCTTC
once,TRBJ2-2,TRBV7-8,NA,CASSLAGANTGELFF,TGTGCCAGCAGCTTAGCCGGGGCCAACACCGGGGAGCTGTTTTTT
NA,TRBJ2-7,TRBV7-7,NA,CASSLASPEHTSLLYF,TGTGCCAGCAGCTTAGCTAGTCCGGAGCACACCTCCCTCCTGTACTTC
medium-sized,TRBJ1-1,TRBV12-3/TRBV12-4,NA,CASSFSRNTEAFF,TGTGCCAGCAGTTTTTCCAGGAACACTGAAGCTTTCTTT
few,TRBJ2-6,TRBV28,TRBD1,CASSSLGGGSGANVLTF,TGTGCCAGCAGTTCTCTAGGGGGCGGTTCTGGGGCCAACGTCCTTACTTTC
many,TRBJ2-1,TRBV5-1,NA,CASSLAGTHNEQFF,TGCGCCAGCAGCTTGGCCGGGACTCACAATGAGCAGTTCTTC
medium-sized,TRBJ1-5,TRBV28,NA,CASSLFGLNQPQHF,TGTGCCAGCAGTTTATTTGGGCTCAATCAGCCCCAGCATTTT
few,TRBJ2-5,TRBV2,TRBD2,CASGSSGSETQYF,TGTGCCAGTGGGTCGAGCGGGAGTGAGACCCAGTACTTC
many,TRBJ2-5,TRBV20-1,TRBD1,CSALDRGQETQYF,TGCAGTGCCCTGGACAGGGGCCAAGAGACCCAGTACTTC
NA,TRBJ2-5,TRBV10-1,TRBD2,CASSDQTSGKETQYF,TGCGCCAGCAGTGACCAGACTAGCGGCAAGGAGACCCAGTACTTC
NA,TRBJ2-3,TRBV20-1,NA,CSAPVGGRLTDTQYF,TGCAGTGCCCCCGTCGGAGGGAGGCTAACAGATACGCAGTATTTT
medium-sized,TRBJ2-3,TRBV25-1,NA,CASSRTGDSTDTQYF,TGTGCCAGCAGTCGGACCGGGGATAGCACAGATACGCAGTATTTT
NA,TRBJ2-1,TRBV11-2,TRBD2,CASSLGTSGDNEQFF,TGTGCCAGCAGCTTAGGGACTAGCGGAGACAATGAGCAGTTCTTC
NA,TRBJ2-7,TRBV18,NA,CASSPRTGTYEQYF,TGTGCCAGCTCACCCAGAACAGGGACCTACGAGCAGTACTTC
many,TRBJ2-1,TRBV6-1,TRBD2,CASRSTGLAVGNEQFF,TGTGCCAGCAGGTCGACCGGACTAGCGGTCGGGAATGAGCAGTTCTTC
NA,TRBJ2-7,TRBV7-8,NA,CASSLSEMSYEQYF,TGTGCCAGCAGCTTATCGGAGATGTCCTACGAGCAGTACTTC
few,TRBJ1-4,TRBV6-1,NA,CASKPLGANEELFF,TGTGCCAGCAAACCACTGGGTGCTAATGAAGAACTGTTTTTT
NA,TRBJ1-2,TRBV20-1,TRBD1,CSVADRGRIYGYTF,TGCAGTGTCGCGGACAGGGGGCGTATCTATGGCTACACCTTC
NA,TRBJ1-2,TRBV20-1,TRBD1,CSARVAGTGCPGYGYTF,TGCAGTGCTAGAGTGGCGGGGACAGGGTGTCCGGGCTATGGCTACACCTTC
NA,TRBJ1-4,TRBV5-1,NA,CASSLGRGSGAYDEKLFF,TGCGCCAGCAGCTTGGGCCGCGGATCAGGGGCCTATGATGAAAAACTGTTTTTT
NA,TRBJ2-3,TRBV28,NA,CASRLGLTSTDTQYF,TGTGCCAGCAGACTGGGACTCACTAGCACAGATACGCAGTATTTT
NA,TRBJ1-2,TRBV30,TRBD1,CAWDLFGRTGGFYGYTF,TGTGCCTGGGATCTTTTCGGGCGGACAGGGGGATTTTATGGCTACACCTTC
many,TRBJ2-3,TRBV5-1,NA,CASSFTSGVLDTDTQYF,TGCGCCAGCAGCTTCACCTCAGGGGTATTGGACACAGATACGCAGTATTTT
medium-sized,TRBJ2-7,TRBV18,TRBD1,CASSIRPGQGLDEQYF,TGTGCCAGCTCAATCCGACCGGGACAGGGTTTGGACGAGCAGTACTTC
NA,TRBJ1-5,TRBV28,NA,CASSGNQPQHF,TGTGCCAGCAGTGGCAATCAGCCCCAGCATTTT
NA,TRBJ2-7,TRBV4-1,TRBD2,CASSQIRLAGGYEQYF,TGCGCCAGCAGCCAAATCCGTCTAGCGGGAGGGTACGAGCAGTACTTC
many,TRBJ2-7,TRBV20-1,NA,CSAWDPSIHEQYF,TGCAGTGCTTGGGACCCTAGTATCCACGAGCAGTACTTC
few,TRBJ1-2,TRBV7-8,NA,CASSLTVSANYGYTF,TGTGCCAGCAGCTTGACAGTTTCGGCTAACTATGGCTACACCTTC
many,TRBJ2-1,TRBV12-3/TRBV12-4,TRBD2,CASSMGLAYYNEQFF,TGTGCCAGCAGTATGGGACTAGCGTATTACAATGAGCAGTTCTTC
many,TRBJ2-1,TRBV7-2,TRBD2,CASGDRTSGTHNEQFF,TGTGCCAGCGGCGACCGGACTAGCGGGACCCACAATGAGCAGTTCTTC
many,TRBJ1-3,TRBV7-9,NA,CASSYSTGGNTIYF,TGTGCCAGCAGCTACTCAACGGGTGGAAACACCATATATTTT
few,TRBJ2-7,TRBV27,TRBD2,CASTPLNLGRGEQYF,TGTGCCAGCACCCCGTTAAATCTCGGGAGGGGCGAGCAGTACTTC
NA,TRBJ1-3,TRBV6-2/TRBV6-3,NA,CASSYRQWDTIYF,TGTGCCAGCAGTTACCGGCAGTGGGACACCATATATTTT
few,TRBJ2-2,TRBV12-3/TRBV12-4,NA,CSSSLLNTGELFF,TGTTCCAGCAGTTTACTTAACACCGGGGAGCTGTTTTTT
medium-sized,TRBJ1-1,TRBV7-9,NA,CASSRGDHTEAFF,TGTGCCAGCAGCCGGGGGGACCACACTGAAGCTTTCTTT
few,TRBJ2-7,TRBV28,TRBD2,CASNLKAGVYPEQYF,TGTGCCAGCAATCTTAAAGCGGGAGTATATCCCGAGCAGTACTTC
NA,TRBJ2-3,TRBV30,NA,CAWSLGSSTDTQYF,TGTGCCTGGAGTCTGGGGTCTAGCACAGATACGCAGTATTTT
NA,TRBJ2-7,TRBV4-3,TRBD1,CASSQDWPGGSYEQYF,TGCGCCAGCAGCCAAGATTGGCCAGGGGGTTCCTACGAGCAGTACTTC
NA,TRBJ2-1,TRBV20-1,NA,CSASGNAGAEQFF,TGCAGTGCTAGCGGGAACGCCGGGGCTGAGCAGTTCTTC